The next 18 T cell receptor beta chains were all read from a single sample in a study of OX40 agonist ivuxolimab in advanced cancers. Using immunoSEQ multiplex PCR, the repertoire was profiled, and TCRdb retains in-frame clones only, with some absent. The sample has 95,000 to 150,000 clones; 93% are singletons. This specimen was CD4+ or CD8+ T cells sorted from blood, taken in a trial of the OX40 agonist ivuxolimab. The receptors were gathered from an adult with an advanced solid tumor such as melanoma, head and neck, liver or kidney cancer.

The chain is built from TRBV25-1 and TRBJ1-1, with 8 positions matching TRBD1. This CDR3 has 14 residues. V lost 1 base to trimming and J lost 8 bases; unmatched junction nucleotides: 6. Germline CDR1 is MGHDK and CDR2 is SYGVNS. The CDR3 coding sequence is TGTGCCAGCAGTGAATCGGGGACAGGCCGAGAAGCTTTCTTT. Residues: CASSESGTGREAFF.

This sequence joins TRBV28 and TRBJ1-5, with 7 bases that match TRBD1. The junction had 5 bases not matched to a gene; V was cut back by 0 bases and J by 6 bases. This CDR3 region has 15 residues. Germline V CDR1 and CDR2: MDHEN, SYDVKM. The CDR3, as DNA: TGTGCCAGCAGTTTATGGACAGGGAGTTCTCAGCCCCAGCATTTT. Encoded protein: CASSLWTGSSQPQHF.

The count of this clone is one. This chain joins TRBV18 and TRBJ1-1; D gene uncertain. Trimming cost V 2 bases and J 10 bases, with 8 bases left between them. CDR3 length equals 11 residues. Per germline, CDR1 KGHSH and CDR2 LQKENI. CDR3 loop: CASSPGIGAFF. The CDR3 region has the DNA TGTGCCAGCTCACCAGGGATCGGAGCTTTCTTT.

The rearrangement links TRBV28 to TRBJ2-6, with 7 bases lining up with TRBD1. Germline V gene data show CDR1 as MDHEN and CDR2 as SYDVKM. The V segment lost 4 bases and the J segment 2 bases; nucleotides outside the gene matches: 2. CDR3 length: 15 residues. The chain's CDR3 is CASSSTGAGANVLTF. CDR3 in DNA: TGTGCCAGCAGTTCTACAGGGGCTGGGGCCAACGTCCTGACTTTC.

This chain uses TRBV28 with TRBJ1-4, with D perhaps TRBD1 (6 bases). CDR1 MDHEN and CDR2 SYDVKM come from the germline V gene. The CDR3 totals 12 residues. V gave up 8 bases and J gave up 6 bases, with 10 bases separating them. The CDR3 spells CASQPGDEKLFF. The CDR3 nucleotides are TGTGCCAGCCAGCCAGGGGATGAAAAACTGTTTTTT.

The chain uses TRBV6-5 and TRBJ1-4, with D unresolved. Germline lookup yields CDR1 MNHEY and CDR2 SVGAGI. V lost 3 bases, J lost 5 bases, and 10 bases lay in between. CDR3 size: 14 residues. The CDR3 region has the DNA TGTGCCAGCAGTTATTTAGCCCAAAATGAAAAACTGTTTTTT. Protein: CASSYLAQNEKLFF.

The J gene is TRBJ1-3, the V gene TRBV6-1, with D possibly matching TRBD1 (5 bases). There are 14 residues in the CDR3. Germline values: CDR1 MNHNS, CDR2 SASEGT. V gave up 8 bases and J gave up 0 bases, with 11 bases separating them. The CDR3 spells CASSSGTSGNTIYF. CDR3 coding DNA: TGTGCCAGCTCTTCAGGGACCTCTGGAAACACCATATATTTT.

The rearrangement uses TRBV9 and TRBJ2-2; D call uncertain. The CDR3 consists of 15 residues. Trimming left V 0 bases short and J 3 bases short, with 9 bases between. Germline V lookup: CDR1 SGDLS, CDR2 YYNGEE. The CDR3 DNA reads TGTGCCAGCAGCGTAGAGAGTCTCGACACCGGGGAGCTGTTTTTT. It specifies CASSVESLDTGELFF.

This sequence joins TRBV9 and TRBJ1-6, with a weak D call TRBD1 (6 bases). CDR1 SGDLS and CDR2 YYNGEE come from the germline V gene. The germline V and J ends were trimmed by 4 bases and 7 bases, with 12 bases remaining between them. This CDR3 has 14 residues. CDR3 in DNA: TGTGCCAGCAGCCTACGGACAGAGAATTCACCCCTCCACTTT. It translates to CASSLRTENSPLHF. Full variable domain (missing parts from reference TRBV9 and TRBJ1-6): DSGVTQTPKHLITATGQRVTLRCSPRSGDLSVYWYQQSLDQGLQFLIQYYNGEERAKGNILERFSAQQFPDLHSELNLSSLELGDSALYFCASSLRTENSPLHFGNGTRLTVT.

V and J are TRBV6-1 and TRBJ1-1; a weak D match, TRBD1 (5 bases). The CDR3 runs to 16 residues. V was clipped by 2 bases and J by 2 bases, with 15 bases between them. Germline loops: CDR1 MNHNS, CDR2 SASEGT. CDR3 DNA: TGTGCCAGCAGTGAACAGGGAGCAGGGATAAACACTGAAGCTTTCTTT. This encodes CASSEQGAGINTEAFF.

The chain combines TRBV5-1 with TRBJ2-1; no reliable D call. Germline CDR1 SGHRS, CDR2 YFSETQ. Trimming took off 0 bases at V and 4 bases at J, with 11 bases between the two ends. The CDR3 contains 15 residues. CDR3 region: CASSLDSPSYNEQFF. The CDR3 DNA follows: TGCGCCAGCAGCTTGGACAGCCCGTCATACAATGAGCAGTTCTTC.

The chain recombines TRBV9 with TRBJ2-1, with 12 bases identical to TRBD2. The CDR3 consists of 15 residues. Germline CDR1 SGDLS, CDR2 YYNGEE. The J segment lost 5 bases and the V segment lost 0 bases, leaving 0 bases of the junction unmatched. The DNA for the CDR3 is TGTGCCAGCAGCGTAGGACTAGCGGGAGACAATGAGCAGTTCTTC. It specifies CASSVGLAGDNEQFF. Filled out from reference TRBV9 and TRBJ2-1, the complete variable domain reads DSGVTQTPKHLITATGQRVTLRCSPRSGDLSVYWYQQSLDQGLQFLIQYYNGEERAKGNILERFSAQQFPDLHSELNLSSLELGDSALYFCASSVGLAGDNEQFFGPGTRLTVL.

The J gene is TRBJ2-1, the V gene TRBV6-5; D is perhaps TRBD2 (6 bases). There are 14 residues in the CDR3. CDR1 is MNHEY and CDR2 is SVGAGI in the germline V gene. Trimming shortened V by 7 bases and J by 2 bases, and 12 bases separated the two germline ends. CDR3 loop: CASKAGSTYNEQFF. In nucleotides, the CDR3 is TGTGCCAGCAAGGCGGGGTCGACCTACAATGAGCAGTTCTTC.

The J gene is TRBJ2-3, the V gene TRBV11-1, with D perhaps TRBD1 (5 bases). CDR3 length: 14 residues. The germline V and J ends were trimmed by 1 base and 2 bases, with 7 bases remaining between them. Germline V CDR1 and CDR2: SGHAT, FQDESV (reference sequence). The CDR3 spells CASSLGQITDTQYF. As DNA, the CDR3 is TGTGCCAGCAGCTTAGGACAGATCACAGATACGCAGTATTTT.

This chain links TRBV7-9 with TRBJ2-3, with 7 bases aligning to TRBD2. V shed 5 bases, J shed 1 base, and the junction held 9 bases outside the gene matches. Germline loops: CDR1 SEHNR, CDR2 FQNEAQ (reference sequence). The CDR3 runs 16 residues. The CDR3 DNA follows: TGTGCCAGCAGCCTGCAGGGTGGGGGGGGCACAGATACGCAGTATTTT. Its protein product is CASSLQGGGGTDTQYF. The complete variable domain, with remaining parts taken from reference TRBV7-9 and TRBJ2-3, reads DTGVSQNPRHKITKRGQNVTFRCDPISEHNRLYWYRQTLGQGPEFLTYFQNEAQLEKSRLLSDRFSAERPKGSFSTLEIQRTEQGDSAMYLCASSLQGGGGTDTQYFGPGTRLTVL.

The chain links TRBV19 to TRBJ2-7, with D possibly TRBD2 on 5 matching bases. The CDR3 spans 14 residues. The germline CDR1 and CDR2 sequences are LNHDA and SQIVND (reference sequence). V was pared by 6 bases and J by 1 base, with 13 bases between. The CDR3 DNA follows: TGTGCCAGTAGCCCCGACTGGACTTCCTACGAGCAGTACTTC. Its protein product is CASSPDWTSYEQYF.

J is TRBJ2-1 and V is TRBV15; no reliable D call. Germline CDR1 reads LNHNV; CDR2 reads YYDKDF (reference sequence). The CDR3 length is 12 residues. The ends were cut back, 0 bases at V and 12 bases at J, with 9 bases in the middle. The CDR3 here is CATSRDRVGQFF. CDR3 coding DNA: TGTGCCACCAGCAGAGATAGGGTAGGGCAGTTCTTC.

V is TRBV6-6 and J is TRBJ2-1, with D possibly called TRBD1 or TRBD2 (7 bases each). The CDR3 length is 15 residues. CDR1 and CDR2 (germline): MNHNY, SVGAGI (reference sequence). Between the trimmed V and J ends, which lost 8 bases and 3 bases, there was a span of 17 bases. The CDR3 sequence: CASGSAGQNYNEQFF. CDR3 nucleotide sequence: TGTGCCAGCGGATCAGCGGGACAGAACTACAATGAGCAGTTCTTC.